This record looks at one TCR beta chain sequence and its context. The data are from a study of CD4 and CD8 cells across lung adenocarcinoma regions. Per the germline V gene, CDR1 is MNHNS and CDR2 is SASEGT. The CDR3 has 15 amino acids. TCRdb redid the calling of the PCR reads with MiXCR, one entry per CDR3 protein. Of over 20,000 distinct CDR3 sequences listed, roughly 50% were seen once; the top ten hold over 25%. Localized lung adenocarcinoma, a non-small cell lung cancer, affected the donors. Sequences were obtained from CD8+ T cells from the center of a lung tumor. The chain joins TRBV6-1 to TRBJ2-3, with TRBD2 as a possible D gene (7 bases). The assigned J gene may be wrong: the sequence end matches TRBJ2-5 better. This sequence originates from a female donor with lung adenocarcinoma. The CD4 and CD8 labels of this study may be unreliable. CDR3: CARGGGGFDADTQYF. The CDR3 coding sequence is TGTGCCAGGGGCGGCGGGGGCTTCGACGCAGATACCCAGTACTTC.